Reported below is one T cell receptor (beta chain). Its target is not known. Other DNA sequences in the sample encode the same CDR3. The CDR3 has 15 residues. J gave up 1 base and V 4 bases, and 4 bases lay outside the gene matches. CDR1 and CDR2 from the germline V gene are SGDLS and YYNGEE. The sample comes from a study of CD8+ T cells in alopecia areata. Separation by sorting yielded CD4+ and CD8+ T cells from PBMCs. Reverse transcription of extracted RNA yielded cDNA, which provided the sequencing template. Libraries were prepared by immunoSEQ multiplex PCR; TCRdb keeps only in-frame clonotypes and omits some of them. The table includes fewer than 110,000 clones, roughly half detected once. Study observations and caveats: Resident alphabeta T cells of normal skin are also sequenced in scalp samples. Mouse data revealed clearer TCR sharing than patient data did, a gap possibly tied to HLA. Across lesional scalp, and particularly alopecia totalis/universalis, clonality surpassed that of normal scalp.

The genes are TRBV9 and TRBJ2-1; TRBD2 agrees at 8 bases. The sequence was collected from a human donor in good health. The sequenced material came from CD4+ T cells sorted from blood. The CDR3 here is CASSPRLASYNEQFF. CDR3 DNA sequence: TGTGCCAGCAGCCCCCGACTAGCGTCCTACAATGAGCAGTTCTTC.